This entry lists 13 T cell receptor beta chains sequenced from one sample in a study of a mutant IDH1 vaccine in newly diagnosed glioma. Data came from immunoSEQ multiplex PCR; TCRdb stores just in-frame clones and leaves some out. The data contain 50,000 to 65,000 clones, around 86% of them seen just once; the ten biggest clones take up 1.4%. Time point indicated: week 23, last vaccination. Vaccinated patients received 300 ug of mutant IDH1 20-mer peptide per dose, with topical imiquimod. For these receptors, no antigen is known. Sample: PBMCs, taken from a glioma patient whose treatment included an IDH1 peptide vaccine. The receptors originated from a man aged 35 to 55 with glioma.

This chain links TRBV6-5 with TRBJ2-2; D is tentatively TRBD1 or TRBD2 (5 bases each). The CDR3 totals 15 residues. Germline V gene sequence: CDR1 MNHEY, CDR2 SVGAGI. V was shortened by 2 bases and J by 4 bases, with 11 bases between the two germline ends. The CDR3 region is CASSYRMRGTGELFF. Here the CDR3 DNA reads TGTGCCAGCAGTTACCGGATGAGGGGCACCGGGGAGCTGTTTTTT.

In regard to this clone: Germline and junction disagree at one end, which may indicate a read error. V gene TRBV7-7 combines with J gene TRBJ2-2, with 10 bases aligning to TRBD2. Germline V gene data show CDR1 as SSHAT and CDR2 as FNYEAQ (reference sequence). The CDR3 is made up of 13 amino acids. In DNA, the CDR3 is TGTGCTAGCAGCTTAGGCCTAGCGGGAGACTTGTTTTTT. Translation gives CASSLGLAGDLFF.

The chain recombines TRBV9 with TRBJ1-4; D remains ambiguous. Germline V gene sequence: CDR1 SGDLS, CDR2 YYNGEE. The CDR3 is 14 amino acids. Trimming shortened V by 4 bases and J by 4 bases, and 11 bases separated the two germline ends. This chain's CDR3 is CASSQEWGNEKLFF. The CDR3 DNA reads as TGTGCCAGCAGCCAAGAGTGGGGTAATGAAAAACTGTTTTTT.

CDR3 bases: TGCAGCGTTAGACAGGGAAACCAGCCCCAGCATTTT. It specifies CSVRQGNQPQHF. The chain joins TRBV29-1 to TRBJ1-5, with 7 bases that match TRBD1. This CDR3 region has 12 residues. Germline CDR1 and CDR2: SQVTM and ANQGSEA. The junction had 5 bases not matched to a gene; V was cut back by 5 bases and J by 7 bases.

This clone showed up just once. The chain is built from TRBV5-1 and TRBJ2-7, with 12 bases lining up with TRBD2. Germline CDR1 reads SGHRS; CDR2 reads YFSETQ. The CDR3 runs 14 residues. J was trimmed by 2 bases and V by 5 bases; bases with no gene match: 2. The CDR3 nucleotides read TGCGCCAGCAGTCGGACTAGCGGGGCCTACGAGCAGTACTTC. Its translation is CASSRTSGAYEQYF.

The CDR3 protein is CASSLGHQETQYF. The CDR3 nucleotides read TGTGCCAGTAGTCTCGGACACCAAGAGACCCAGTACTTC. The rearrangement uses TRBV19 and TRBJ2-5; no reliable D call. V shed 5 bases and J shed 0 bases, with 7 bases lying between them. The CDR3 runs to 13 residues. Germline V lookup: CDR1 LNHDA, CDR2 SQIVND (reference sequence).

V usage is TRBV19 and J usage is TRBJ2-7; 13 bases line up with TRBD2. The germline V gene encodes CDR1 LNHDA and CDR2 SQIVND (reference sequence). V was pared by 6 bases and J by 4 bases, with 6 bases of the junction left unmatched. The CDR3 runs 15 residues. CDR3 residues: CASSIRTSGSYEQYF. In DNA form, the CDR3 reads TGTGCCAGTAGCATTAGGACTAGCGGGAGTTACGAGCAGTACTTC.

The chain uses TRBV5-1 and TRBJ2-1; D is tentatively TRBD1 or TRBD2 (5 bases each). CDR3 length: 12 amino acids. V lost 2 bases and J 7 bases, leaving 7 bases between the germline ends. CDR1 and CDR2 from the germline V gene are SGHRS and YFSETQ. CDR3 DNA: TGCGCCAGCAGCTTCTGGGGGAATGAGCAGTTCTTC. This encodes CASSFWGNEQFF.

V usage is TRBV14 and J usage is TRBJ1-5; no clear D gene. CDR3 length equals 13 residues. V was pared by 1 base and J by 3 bases, with 4 bases between. Germline V gene data show CDR1 as SGHDN and CDR2 as FVKESK. The CDR3 is CASSQGHNQPQHF. The CDR3 DNA follows: TGTGCCAGCAGCCAAGGTCACAATCAGCCCCAGCATTTT.

This rearrangement joins TRBV14 to TRBJ2-1; 8 bases are a match to TRBD2. Germline loops: CDR1 SGHDN, CDR2 FVKESK. Germline trimming cut 1 base from V and 12 bases from J; bases unmatched to any gene: 8. This CDR3 is built from 14 residues. CDR3 bases: TGTGCCAGCAGCCAAGCGGGGGGGCGTGTGGTGCAGTTCTTC. Translation: CASSQAGGRVVQFF. The whole variable domain, filled in from reference TRBV14 and TRBJ2-1, reads EAGVTQFPSHSVIEKGQTVTLRCDPISGHDNLYWYRRVMGKEIKFLLHFVKESKQDESGMPNNRFLAERTGGTYSTLKVQPAELEDSGVYFCASSQAGGRVVQFFGPGTRLTVL.

The J gene is TRBJ1-1, the V gene TRBV9, with D perhaps matching TRBD1 (6 bases). Per the germline V gene, CDR1 is SGDLS and CDR2 is YYNGEE. This CDR3 is built from 13 residues. V dropped 4 bases and J dropped 6 bases, with 13 bases sitting between them. The CDR3 region has the DNA TGTGCCAGCAGCCGGGACATGAGGGCTGAAGCTTTCTTT. Protein product: CASSRDMRAEAFF.

The CDR3 bases are TGTGCCAGCAGTCCTCAGATAGCGGGATCCTACGAGCAGTACTTC. This codes for CASSPQIAGSYEQYF. J is TRBJ2-7 and V is TRBV28; 8 bases fit TRBD2. The CDR3 totals 15 residues. The V segment lost 5 bases and the J segment 1 base; nucleotides outside the gene matches: 7. Germline CDR1 is MDHEN and CDR2 is SYDVKM.

The V call is TRBV9, the J call TRBJ1-4, with TRBD1 identical over 7 bases. The ends lost 3 bases at V and 7 bases at J; junction bases unmatched: 9. The CDR3 contains 15 residues. CDR1 and CDR2 from the germline V gene are SGDLS and YYNGEE. CDR3 DNA sequence: TGTGCCAGCAGCGAGGGGGGACAGTGGATTGAAAAACTGTTTTTT. Protein sequence: CASSEGGQWIEKLFF.